This TCR beta chain is drawn from a study of CD4 T cells in relation to SARS-CoV-2 and coronaviruses. Overall study context: TCR beta CDR3s were sequenced after roughly nine-day antigen culture of PBMCs. General study findings and limits: Monoreactive clones expanded significantly more to SARS-CoV-2 than crossreactive clones did.

Here immunoSEQ multiplex PCR was the method, and the copy in TCRdb shows in-frame clones only, minus some. Of approximately 40,000 clones in the sample, 77% were seen once. Note on this clone: Its antigen is not identified.

This CDR3 is 16 amino acids long. V lost 2 bases, J lost 0 bases, and 2 bases stayed unmatched. The germline gives CDR1 SGDLS, CDR2 YYNGEE. Sequencing was performed on memory CD4+ T cells from PBMCs, cultured in vitro. The chain recombines TRBV9 with TRBJ2-2; 9 positions match TRBD2. This TCR was sampled from an adult with COVID-19. For the CDR3, the DNA is TGTGCCAGCAGCGTTCTAGCGGGAACGAACACCGGGGAGCTGTTTTTT. Its translation: CASSVLAGTNTGELFF.